A single sample is the source of the 27 T cell receptor beta chains below, sequenced in a study of T cell responses to AZD1222 COVID-19 vaccine. The data were produced by immunoSEQ multiplex PCR, yet TCRdb's version contains in-frame clones alone and is incomplete. The sample has 80,000 to 90,000 clones, about nine tenths seen once. This material consisted of peripheral blood, taken on day 0 of AZD1222 vaccination. The receptor set was obtained from an adult in good health.

The chain is built from TRBV6-5 and TRBJ1-2; TRBD1 is a possible D gene (6 bases). The CDR3 loop spans 13 amino acids. From germline, CDR1 is MNHEY and CDR2 SVGAGI. Trimming stripped 8 bases from V and 5 bases from J, with 15 bases between. CDR3 coding DNA: TGTGCCAGCGTAGGGGACACCGCATATGGCTACACCTTC. This encodes CASVGDTAYGYTF.

The rearrangement links TRBV27 to TRBJ1-1; weak D call: TRBD1 (5 bases). Germline CDR1 and CDR2: MNHEY and SMNVEV (reference sequence). The CDR3 covers 14 residues. V shed 6 bases and J shed 4 bases, with 15 bases lying between them. As DNA, the CDR3 is TGTGCCAGCAGGTCACAGGAATGGGCCACTGAAGCTTTCTTT. Its protein is CASRSQEWATEAFF.

This chain links TRBV28 with TRBJ2-7; D is ambiguous. In germline, CDR1 is MDHEN, CDR2 SYDVKM. CDR3 length: 14 residues. Trimming pared 8 bases from V and 0 bases from J, leaving 14 bases between. The CDR3 region is CASFAKGTSYEQYF. The CDR3, as DNA: TGTGCCAGCTTCGCTAAGGGCACCTCCTACGAGCAGTACTTC. Full variable domain (rest looked up from reference TRBV28 and TRBJ2-7): DVKVTQSSRYLVKRTGEKVFLECVQDMDHENMFWYRQDPGLGLRLIYFSYDVKMKEKGDIPEGYSVSREKKERFSLILESASTNQTSMYLCASFAKGTSYEQYFGPGTRLTVT.

The V and J genes are TRBV19 and TRBJ1-1, with TRBD1 matching 11 bases. With V trimmed by 4 bases and J by 5 bases, 6 bases remained unmatched. Germline V gene lookup returns CDR1 LNHDA and CDR2 SQIVND (reference sequence). CDR3 length: 15 amino acids. CDR3 in amino acids: CASSNTGTGGTEAFF. The DNA of the CDR3 is TGTGCCAGTAGTAATACCGGGACAGGGGGAACTGAAGCTTTCTTT.

The chain employs TRBV6-5 and TRBJ1-2; D unresolved. Trimming stripped 11 bases from V and 4 bases from J, with 17 bases between. The CDR3 is 13 residues long. Germline V gives CDR1 MNHEY, CDR2 SVGAGI. The CDR3 reads CAAGPPGVYGYTF. Here the CDR3 DNA reads TGTGCCGCCGGGCCTCCCGGGGTCTATGGCTACACCTTC.

This clone was observed once. The chain uses TRBV28 and TRBJ2-7; D is uncertain. The germline CDR1 and CDR2 sequences are MDHEN and SYDVKM. The CDR3 is 14 amino acids. V lost 5 bases and J 5 bases, leaving 16 bases between the germline ends. CDR3 amino acids: CASSPPVGSHEQYF. For the CDR3, the DNA is TGTGCCAGCAGTCCACCGGTCGGCAGCCACGAGCAGTACTTC.

This chain connects TRBV5-1 to TRBJ2-5; 12 bases fit TRBD2. This CDR3 region has 18 residues. J was trimmed by 1 base and V by 0 bases; bases with no gene match: 7. Germline V gene sequence: CDR1 SGHRS, CDR2 YFSETQ. CDR3 sequence (DNA): TGCGCCAGCAGCTTGGTGACTGGACTAGCGGGGCCCCAAGAGACCCAGTACTTC. Translating it yields CASSLVTGLAGPQETQYF. Looking up the rest from reference TRBV5-1 and TRBJ2-5 gives the full variable domain: KAGVTQTPRYLIKTRGQQVTLSCSPISGHRSVSWYQQTPGQGLQFLFEYFSETQRNKGNFPGRFSGRQFSNSRSEMNVSTLELGDSALYLCASSLVTGLAGPQETQYFGPGTRLLVL.

The gene calls are TRBV28 and TRBJ2-2, with D possibly called TRBD1 or TRBD2 (5 bases each). Germline assignment: CDR1 MDHEN and CDR2 SYDVKM. V lost 4 bases and J 0 bases, leaving 18 bases between the germline ends. There are 18 residues in the CDR3. The CDR3 nucleotides read TGTGCCAGCAGTTCTCCACCGGGACGGAGGACGAACACCGGGGAGCTGTTTTTT. Encoded protein: CASSSPPGRRTNTGELFF.

A single count supports this clone. The chain joins TRBV9 to TRBJ2-2, with D possibly TRBD2 on 6 matching bases. Germline lookup yields CDR1 SGDLS and CDR2 YYNGEE. Between the trimmed V and J ends, which lost 1 base and 7 bases, there was a span of 8 bases. The CDR3 spans 13 residues. CDR3 amino acids: CASSVLTSGELFF. The CDR3 region has the DNA TGTGCCAGCAGCGTACTGACTAGCGGGGAGCTGTTTTTT.

This chain connects TRBV6-5 to TRBJ1-4; D is uncertain. The CDR3 contains 14 residues. V lost 3 bases and J 4 bases, leaving 9 bases between the germline ends. CDR1 MNHEY and CDR2 SVGAGI come from the germline V gene. Written as DNA, the CDR3 is TGTGCCAGCAGTTATCGGCGGCTTAATGAAAAACTGTTTTTT. Translated, it gives CASSYRRLNEKLFF.

The chain joins TRBV11-2 to TRBJ1-6; a possible D gene is TRBD1 (5 bases). Germline V gives CDR1 SGHAT, CDR2 FQNNGV. This CDR3 is 17 amino acids long. V lost 1 base, J lost 7 bases, and 17 bases lay in between. The CDR3 sequence: CASSLGPPGSKNSPLHF. CDR3 bases: TGTGCCAGCAGCTTAGGCCCCCCAGGGTCTAAAAATTCACCCCTCCACTTT.

The chain carries TRBV7-9 and TRBJ1-2; D unresolved. Trimming took 2 bases from V and 7 from J, leaving 5 bases between them. Germline values: CDR1 SEHNR, CDR2 FQNEAQ (reference sequence). The CDR3 has 11 amino acids. The CDR3 reads CASSLSPGYTF. Written as DNA, the CDR3 is TGTGCCAGCAGCTTAAGCCCTGGCTACACCTTC.

V gene TRBV30 combines with J gene TRBJ1-2; no reliable D call. Deletions cut 0 bases from V and 5 bases from J, with 16 bases between. CDR3 length equals 15 residues. Germline assignment: CDR1 GTSNPN and CDR2 SVGIG (reference sequence). The DNA of the CDR3 is TGTGCCTGGAGTGTTGGTCCGAAATCCAATTATGGCTACACCTTC. Translation: CAWSVGPKSNYGYTF.

V and J are TRBV4-1 and TRBJ1-2, with 9 bases matching TRBD1. Germline V gene lookup returns CDR1 MGHRA and CDR2 YSYEKL. CDR3 length equals 15 residues. Unmatched junction bases numbered 7, after V lost 2 bases and J lost 6 bases. Here the CDR3 reads CASSQRVDRGNGYTF. As DNA, the CDR3 is TGCGCCAGCAGCCAAAGAGTTGACAGGGGGAATGGCTACACCTTC.

This clone was seen a handful of times. This chain uses TRBV3-1 (or the pseudogene TRBV3-2) with TRBJ1-5; 8 bases line up with TRBD1. The germline V gene encodes CDR1 LGHDT and CDR2 YNNKEL (reference sequence). The CDR3 extends over 16 amino acids. V was clipped by 4 bases and J by 1 base; unmatched bases: 6. In nucleotides, the CDR3 is TGTGCCAGCAGCCCTGGCGACAGGGGAAGCAATCAGCCCCAGCATTTT. Amino acids: CASSPGDRGSNQPQHF.

This chain joins TRBV7-3 and TRBJ1-1; D possibly corresponds to TRBD1 (5 bases). The germline V and J ends were trimmed by 0 bases and 4 bases, with 15 bases remaining between them. Germline lookup yields CDR1 SGHTA and CDR2 FQGTGA. This CDR3 contains 16 residues. For the CDR3, the DNA is TGTGCCAGCAGCTTAACCGGGGCCCTCACGGGCACTGAAGCTTTCTTT. It codes for CASSLTGALTGTEAFF.

The chain couples TRBV9 to TRBJ1-5; TRBD1 is a possible D gene (6 bases). Germline CDR1 reads SGDLS; CDR2 reads YYNGEE. Trimming cost V 4 bases and J 3 bases, with 8 bases left between them. CDR3 length equals 13 residues. CDR3 nucleotide sequence: TGTGCCAGCAGCCAGGGGCACAATCAGCCCCAGCATTTT. Translated, it gives CASSQGHNQPQHF.

The chain has TRBV19 and TRBJ1-5; TRBD1 matches 10 bases. Germline assignment: CDR1 LNHDA and CDR2 SQIVND (reference sequence). The CDR3 has 15 amino acids. V lost 4 bases and J lost 6; bases outside the gene matches: 6. CDR3 coding DNA: TGTGCCAGTAGTAAAAGGACAGGGGGAATTCAGCCCCAGCATTTT. It specifies CASSKRTGGIQPQHF.

This chain joins TRBV28 and TRBJ2-7; 8 bases line up with TRBD2. Germline V gene lookup returns CDR1 MDHEN and CDR2 SYDVKM. CDR3 length: 16 residues. V lost 6 bases, J lost 9 bases, and 19 bases stayed unmatched. The CDR3 spells CASRPSARSTSDGQYF. The CDR3, as DNA: TGTGCCAGCAGACCCTCCGCTCGTTCGACTAGCGACGGGCAGTACTTC.

The gene calls are TRBV2 and TRBJ1-1; D is unresolved. Germline V lookup: CDR1 SNHLY, CDR2 FYNNEI. The CDR3 is 14 residues long. Trimming shortened V by 7 bases and J by 0 bases, and 12 bases separated the two germline ends. The CDR3, as DNA: TGTGCCAGCATGGAGGACGGGTTGAACACTGAAGCTTTCTTT. It translates to CASMEDGLNTEAFF.

This clone has only one observation. This chain links TRBV28 with TRBJ2-5; maybe TRBD2 (6 bases). The CDR3 loop spans 14 amino acids. Germline CDR1 reads MDHEN; CDR2 reads SYDVKM. Trimming cost V 7 bases and J 0 bases, with 12 bases left between them. For the CDR3, the DNA is TGTGCCAGCACAGGGAGGAATTACCAAGAGACCCAGTACTTC. Translation gives CASTGRNYQETQYF.

J is TRBJ2-1 and V is TRBV19; 8 bases fit TRBD1. The V gene's germline CDR1 is LNHDA and CDR2 SQIVND (reference sequence). The CDR3 runs 16 residues. Trimming removed 3 bases from V and 9 bases from J; junction bases left unmatched: 13. CDR3: CASSMWQGASIGEQFF. In DNA form, the CDR3 reads TGTGCCAGTAGTATGTGGCAGGGGGCATCAATAGGTGAGCAGTTCTTC.

This CDR3 reads CASSPRAPRDEKLFF. As DNA, the CDR3 is TGCGCCAGCAGCCCCCGGGCCCCACGGGATGAAAAACTGTTTTTT. The V and J genes are TRBV5-1 and TRBJ1-4; the D is unclear. Germline V gives CDR1 SGHRS, CDR2 YFSETQ. V dropped 4 bases and J dropped 6 bases, with 16 bases sitting between them. The CDR3 is 15 residues long.

The rearrangement links TRBV28 to TRBJ2-7, with 11 bases aligning to TRBD2. V trimming: 5 bases; J trimming: 3 bases; junction bases outside the gene matches: 6. This CDR3 has 15 residues. Germline CDR1 reads MDHEN; CDR2 reads SYDVKM. The CDR3 spells CASSTSSGRNYEQYF. The DNA for the CDR3 is TGTGCCAGCAGTACCTCTAGCGGGAGGAACTACGAGCAGTACTTC.

The V call is TRBV28, the J call TRBJ1-3, with TRBD1 identical over 7 bases. The CDR3 extends over 16 amino acids. Trimming removed 2 bases from V and 3 bases from J; junction bases left unmatched: 7. CDR1 is MDHEN, CDR2 SYDVKM, per germline. CDR3 nucleotides: TGTGCCAGCAGTTTAGGATGGCAGGGGGTTGGAAACACCATATATTTT. This translates into CASSLGWQGVGNTIYF.

The chain carries TRBV6-5 and TRBJ1-2; 8 bases match TRBD1. J lost 6 bases, V lost 5 bases, and 5 bases had no gene match. CDR1 and CDR2 from the germline V gene are MNHEY and SVGAGI. The CDR3 consists of 13 residues. CDR3 in DNA: TGTGCCAGCAGTCGGACAGGGAAGAATGGCTACACCTTC. Its translation: CASSRTGKNGYTF.

This chain links TRBV19 with TRBJ2-3; no definite D call. This CDR3 has 16 residues. Germline lookup yields CDR1 LNHDA and CDR2 SQIVND (reference sequence). V lost 3 bases to trimming and J lost 0 bases, with 13 bases between them. Here the CDR3 reads CASSISIMGSTDTQYF. The CDR3 DNA follows: TGTGCCAGTAGTATCTCGATAATGGGGAGCACAGATACGCAGTATTTT.